Listed here are 20 T cell receptor beta chains from one sample, sequenced in a study of cytomegalovirus exposure and HLA in healthy donors. Sequencing was performed with immunoSEQ multiplex PCR; in TCRdb, only in-frame clones are kept and a portion is missing. The sample consists of under 75,000 clones, around 97% of them appearing once. Sequenced material: PBMCs. These receptors originate from a woman under 30 in good health and CMV-seropositive.

The genes are TRBV21-1 and TRBJ2-7; TRBD2, the table's D call, lacks a check against the DNA. TRBV21-1 is shown as a pseudogene. This CDR3 has 18 residues. The CDR3 coding sequence is TGTGCCAGCAGCAAAGGCTATAAAACTAGCGGGGGATCCTACGAGCAGTACTTC. Protein product: CASSKGYKTSGGSYEQYF.

This rearrangement joins TRBV4-1 to TRBJ2-7; 7 bases align to TRBD1. The CDR3 spans 18 residues. Germline CDR1 reads MGHRA; CDR2 reads YSYEKL. V gave up 0 bases and J gave up 3 bases; unmatched junction bases: 14. CDR3 nucleotides: TGCGCCAGCAGCCAAGATCCAAGACAGGGTGCAGGTGGCTACGAGCAGTACTTC. This translates into CASSQDPRQGAGGYEQYF.

The chain is built from TRBV27 and TRBJ1-5; tentatively, D is TRBD1 (6 bases). Germline assignment: CDR1 MNHEY and CDR2 SMNVEV (reference sequence). The CDR3 covers 14 residues. V was clipped by 1 base and J by 7 bases, with 11 bases between them. CDR3 coding DNA: TGTGCCAGCAGTTTATACAGGGAGGGACAGCCCCAGCATTTT. It is translated as CASSLYREGQPQHF.

Notes on this clone: At one boundary the junction diverges from the germline segment, which might be a read error. The rearrangement joins TRBV7-7 to TRBJ2-1; D perhaps matches TRBD2 (5 bases). The germline V gene has CDR1 SSHAT and CDR2 FNYEAQ (reference sequence). The CDR3 is made up of 13 amino acids. The chain's CDR3 is CASSLALQNEQFF. Here the CDR3 DNA reads TGTGCTAGCAGCTTAGCGCTACAGAATGAGCAGTTCTTC.

CDR3 amino acids: CASSLTPTSIQYF. The CDR3 nucleotides are TGTGCCAGCAGCTTAACCCCCACGAGCATTCAGTACTTC. The chain uses TRBV7-3 and TRBJ2-4; unclear D gene. Germline V lookup: CDR1 SGHTA, CDR2 FQGTGA. The CDR3 totals 13 residues. The V and J ends lost 0 bases and 9 bases respectively, with 9 bases between them.

This clone was detected once. The chain's CDR3 is CASRLPYGTAPYEQYF. CDR3 bases: TGTGCAAGTCGCTTACCCTACGGGACAGCTCCCTACGAGCAGTACTTC. The chain uses TRBV12-2 and TRBJ2-7; the D call of TRBD1 is as the table states it, not checked on the DNA. TRBV12-2 is classified as a pseudogene. The CDR3 loop spans 16 amino acids.

This chain uses TRBV21-1 with TRBJ2-7; TRBD2, the D gene given by the table, was not confirmed from the DNA. TRBV21-1 is recorded as a pseudogene. The CDR3 runs to 18 residues. The CDR3 here is CASSKVRDYAAETYEQYF. In DNA, the CDR3 is TGTGCCAGCAGCAAAGTCAGGGACTACGCCGCGGAAACCTACGAGCAGTACTTC.

This clone was counted once. The V call is TRBV7-2, the J call TRBJ1-4; D is unresolved. V shed 1 base and J shed 0 bases, with 6 bases lying between them. The CDR3 has 15 amino acids. CDR1 is SGHTA, CDR2 FQGNSA, per germline. CDR3 sequence: CASSLVDSTNEKLFF. The CDR3 nucleotides read TGTGCCAGCAGCTTAGTAGATTCAACTAATGAAAAACTGTTTTTT.

Concerning this clone: One junction end does not reproduce the germline sequence, and a read error may be involved. The sample contains more than one DNA sequence encoding this CDR3. J is TRBJ2-1 and V is TRBV4-1, with D possibly being TRBD2 (5 bases). The V gene's germline CDR1 is MGHRA and CDR2 YSYEKL. This CDR3 has 15 residues. This CDR3 reads CASSLTLQRIYEQFF. For the CDR3, the DNA is TGCGCCAGCAGCCTTACGCTACAGCGGATCTATGAACAGTTCTTC.

The chain recombines TRBV14 with TRBJ2-7; tentatively, D is TRBD2 (6 bases). Germline V gene sequence: CDR1 SGHDN, CDR2 FVKESK. Trimming left V 1 base short and J 3 bases short, with 13 bases between. The CDR3 covers 15 residues. The CDR3 DNA sequence: TGTGCCAGCAGCCAAGTTCGAGGGACTTACTACGAGCAGTACTTC. Translated: CASSQVRGTYYEQYF.

The chain carries TRBV10-2 and TRBJ2-7; 11 bases are shared with TRBD2. This CDR3 contains 15 residues. Looked up from germline, CDR1 is WSHSY and CDR2 is SAAADI. J gave up 5 bases and V 7 bases, and 10 bases lay outside the gene matches. In nucleotides, the CDR3 is TGCGCCAGCACCACCCAACTAGCGGGAGTTGACGAGCAGTACTTC. Protein: CASTTQLAGVDEQYF.

The chain is built from TRBV7-9 and TRBJ1-4; TRBD1 is a possible D gene (5 bases). The CDR3 is 15 amino acids. V was clipped by 2 bases and J by 8 bases, with 15 bases between them. Germline CDR1 SEHNR, CDR2 FQNEAQ (reference sequence). The CDR3 reads CASSLQGMIREKLFF. CDR3 DNA: TGTGCCAGCAGCTTACAGGGAATGATAAGGGAAAAACTGTTTTTT.

V and J are TRBV5-1 and TRBJ1-5; 10 bases are shared with TRBD1. The germline V gene has CDR1 SGHRS and CDR2 YFSETQ. This CDR3 has 15 residues. The V segment lost 4 bases and the J segment 7 bases; nucleotides outside the gene matches: 8. CDR3 nucleotides: TGCGCCAGCAGCCCGGGACAGGGGTTCGGCCAGCCCCAGCATTTT. This translates into CASSPGQGFGQPQHF.

V usage is TRBV30 and J usage is TRBJ1-3; perhaps TRBD1 as D (5 bases). The ends were cut back, 2 bases at V and 2 bases at J, with 16 bases in the middle. Germline lookup yields CDR1 GTSNPN and CDR2 SVGIG (reference sequence). The CDR3 is made up of 16 amino acids. CDR3 in DNA: TGTGCCTGGAGTCCCGGGGGAGGAGGCGCTGGAAACACCATATATTTT. It yields the protein CAWSPGGGGAGNTIYF.

The sample holds one count of this clone. V gene TRBV28 combines with J gene TRBJ1-2; D gene unclear. Per germline, CDR1 MDHEN and CDR2 SYDVKM. The CDR3 is made up of 13 amino acids. V shed 2 bases and J shed 4 bases, with 8 bases lying between them. CDR3 in amino acids: CASSLGASYGYTF. The DNA for the CDR3 is TGTGCCAGCAGTTTAGGAGCGAGCTATGGCTACACCTTC.

This chain joins TRBV2 and TRBJ1-2; 8 bases map to TRBD1. The CDR3 is 11 amino acids. The germline V gene encodes CDR1 SNHLY and CDR2 FYNNEI. The trim removed 7 bases at V and 6 bases at J, leaving 1 base unmatched. Here the CDR3 reads CASKTGDGYTF. In DNA form, the CDR3 reads TGTGCCAGCAAGACAGGGGATGGCTACACCTTC.

The chain uses TRBV2 and TRBJ1-1; TRBD1 matches 8 bases. The CDR3 consists of 14 residues. V shed 6 bases and J 1 base; nucleotides not matched to a gene: 4. In germline, CDR1 is SNHLY, CDR2 FYNNEI. The chain's CDR3 is CASRKDRENTEAFF. CDR3 nucleotides: TGTGCCAGCAGAAAGGACAGGGAGAACACTGAAGCTTTCTTT.

This chain connects TRBV7-8 to TRBJ2-7; 10 bases agree with TRBD1. This CDR3 has 14 amino acids. V dropped 5 bases and J dropped 7; count of bases not matched to a gene: 8. Germline lookup yields CDR1 SGHVS and CDR2 FQNEAQ. CDR3: CASSPGQGGGEQYF. CDR3 DNA: TGTGCCAGCAGCCCCGGACAGGGGGGAGGAGAGCAGTACTTC.

V usage is TRBV4-1 and J usage is TRBJ2-1; 10 bases agree with TRBD2. Germline loops: CDR1 MGHRA, CDR2 YSYEKL. V shed 0 bases and J 1 base; nucleotides not matched to a gene: 3. The CDR3 extends over 17 amino acids. The chain's CDR3 is CASSQDASGSSYNEQFF. The CDR3 bases are TGCGCCAGCAGCCAAGACGCTAGCGGGAGTTCCTACAATGAGCAGTTCTTC.

The chain links TRBV13 to TRBJ2-7; the D gene is possibly TRBD2 (6 bases). The CDR3 sequence is 15 residues long. V gave up 0 bases and J gave up 2 bases, with 11 bases separating them. Germline V CDR1 and CDR2: PRHDT, FYEKMQ (reference sequence). In nucleotides, the CDR3 is TGTGCCAGCAGCTTAGGGACTAGGGGAACCTACGAGCAGTACTTC. Its translation is CASSLGTRGTYEQYF. Using reference TRBV13 and TRBJ2-7 for the parts outside the CDR3, the full variable domain is AAGVIQSPRHLIKEKRETATLKCYPIPRHDTVYWYQQGPGQDPQFLISFYEKMQSDKGSIPDRFSAQQFSDYHSELNMSSLELGDSALYFCASSLGTRGTYEQYFGPGTRLTVT.